These 30 T cell receptor beta chains share one sample of origin, sequenced in a study of blood T cell repertoires in COVID-19. Clones were sequenced by immunoSEQ multiplex PCR, and TCRdb holds only the in-frame ones, with some missing. The table has about 120,000 clones, under 80% seen once. Sequences were obtained from peripheral blood. The receptors shown here come from a man aged 65-85 years with acute or convalescent COVID-19.

The V call is TRBV5-6, the J call TRBJ1-4; TRBD1 is a possible D gene (6 bases). Germline lookup yields CDR1 SGHDT and CDR2 YYEEEE. The CDR3 runs 16 residues. V was pared by 3 bases and J by 7 bases, with 19 bases between. In DNA, the CDR3 is TGTGCCAGCAGCTCAAATATCGGACAGCGGGGTGAAAAACTGTTTTTT. Translating it yields CASSSNIGQRGEKLFF.

The V gene is TRBV24-1, the J gene TRBJ2-1; weak D call: TRBD2 (6 bases). The CDR3 loop spans 16 amino acids. Germline V gene sequence: CDR1 KGHDR, CDR2 SFDVKD. With 5 bases removed from V and 7 bases from J, the gap between germline ends came to 20 bases. The CDR3 sequence: CATSVQAALAENEQFF. The CDR3 nucleotides are TGTGCCACCAGTGTTCAGGCGGCACTAGCTGAGAATGAGCAGTTCTTC.

V is TRBV7-8 and J is TRBJ1-3; D might be TRBD1 (5 bases). V was pared by 1 base and J by 0 bases, with 13 bases between. Germline CDR1 SGHVS, CDR2 FQNEAQ. This CDR3 is built from 17 residues. CDR3 in amino acids: CASSLDRGTVSGNTIYF. As DNA, the CDR3 is TGTGCCAGCAGCTTAGACCGGGGGACTGTCTCTGGAAACACCATATATTTT.

V and J are TRBV6-2 or TRBV6-3 and TRBJ2-4, with 7 bases fitting TRBD2. The trim removed 2 bases at V and 3 bases at J, leaving 7 bases unmatched. This CDR3 has 16 residues. CDR1 MNHEY and CDR2 SVGEGT come from the germline V gene. In DNA form, the CDR3 reads TGTGCCAGCAGTTACGGGTCGGCGGGGGACAAAAACATTCAGTACTTC. Protein: CASSYGSAGDKNIQYF.

The chain links TRBV24-1 to TRBJ1-5, with D possibly matching TRBD1 (5 bases). Germline CDR1 and CDR2: KGHDR and SFDVKD. Between the trimmed V and J ends, which lost 3 bases and 6 bases, there was a span of 11 bases. This CDR3 has 14 amino acids. The CDR3 bases are TGTGCCACCAGTGATGGGGCAGGGTCTCAGCCCCAGCATTTT. Its protein is CATSDGAGSQPQHF.

The rearrangement links TRBV5-1 to TRBJ2-7; 11 bases agree with TRBD2. V lost 0 bases to trimming and J lost 4 bases; unmatched junction nucleotides: 9. Germline assignment: CDR1 SGHRS and CDR2 YFSETQ. The CDR3 is 17 residues long. CDR3 in DNA: TGCGCCAGCAGCTTGGAAGCCATAGCGGGGGGGCCTTACGAGCAGTACTTC. Its translation is CASSLEAIAGGPYEQYF.

This clone is a singleton in its sample. The V call is TRBV19, the J call TRBJ1-2, with 10 nucleotides matching TRBD1. V lost 4 bases, J lost 4 bases, and 9 bases stayed unmatched. The CDR3 spans 16 residues. Germline values: CDR1 LNHDA, CDR2 SQIVND (reference sequence). CDR3 in amino acids: CASSKMSTGGSYGYTF. The CDR3 DNA reads TGTGCCAGTAGTAAAATGTCGACAGGGGGCTCCTATGGCTACACCTTC.

The gene calls are TRBV5-5 and TRBJ1-4; D unclear. From germline, CDR1 is SGHKS and CDR2 YYEKEE (reference sequence). The CDR3 has 14 amino acids. V was shortened by 2 bases and J by 4 bases, with 9 bases between the two germline ends. CDR3 in amino acids: CASSFRQVNEKLFF. The CDR3 DNA reads TGTGCCAGCAGCTTCCGGCAGGTTAATGAAAAACTGTTTTTT.

The J gene is TRBJ2-7, the V gene TRBV6-5; 9 bases line up with TRBD1. The CDR3 has 15 residues. The germline gives CDR1 MNHEY, CDR2 SVGAGI. Trimming removed 2 bases from V and 0 bases from J; junction bases left unmatched: 2. CDR3 DNA: TGTGCCAGCAGTTACAGGGGACAGGGCTCCTACGAGCAGTACTTC. Amino acid sequence: CASSYRGQGSYEQYF.

The genes are TRBV12-5 and TRBJ1-2; D is ambiguous. V gave up 2 bases and J gave up 2 bases, with 6 bases separating them. The CDR3 sequence is 13 residues long. CDR1 is LGHNT, CDR2 FRNRAP, per germline. CDR3 bases: TGTGCTAGTGGTTTGTCCGGGAACTATGGCTACACCTTC. Protein product: CASGLSGNYGYTF.

The chain carries TRBV29-1 and TRBJ2-7, with 11 bases that match TRBD1. Germline values: CDR1 SQVTM, CDR2 ANQGSEA. J gave up 6 bases and V 6 bases, and 10 bases lay outside the gene matches. The CDR3 spans 14 residues. Here the CDR3 reads CSVEPGQGGGEQYF. DNA for the CDR3: TGCAGCGTCGAACCGGGACAGGGGGGTGGCGAGCAGTACTTC.

The chain carries TRBV6-5 and TRBJ1-1; no definite D call. This CDR3 contains 14 residues. The germline V gene encodes CDR1 MNHEY and CDR2 SVGAGI. The V gene lost 4 bases and the J gene lost 4 bases, with 13 bases spanning the gap. In DNA form, the CDR3 reads TGTGCCAGCAGTTCGCCAAGACATGGCACTGAAGCTTTCTTT. This gives the protein CASSSPRHGTEAFF.

The chain joins TRBV5-4 to TRBJ1-5; D call uncertain. CDR3 length equals 14 residues. Germline V gene lookup returns CDR1 SGHNT and CDR2 YYREEE (reference sequence). The V end lost 0 bases, the J end lost 5 bases, and 9 bases lay between the germline ends. Written as DNA, the CDR3 is TGTGCCAGCAGCTTGGCCGGGATCGATCAGCCCCAGCATTTT. Its protein is CASSLAGIDQPQHF.

The V gene is TRBV5-1, the J gene TRBJ2-1, with 9 bases lining up with TRBD2. Trimming took 3 bases from V and 5 from J; bases not matched to a gene: 6. Germline V lookup: CDR1 SGHRS, CDR2 YFSETQ. The CDR3 spans 15 residues. CDR3 sequence: CASSSGLADDNEQFF. In DNA form, the CDR3 reads TGCGCCAGCAGCTCGGGACTAGCCGACGACAATGAGCAGTTCTTC. The whole variable domain, filled in from reference TRBV5-1 and TRBJ2-1, reads KAGVTQTPRYLIKTRGQQVTLSCSPISGHRSVSWYQQTPGQGLQFLFEYFSETQRNKGNFPGRFSGRQFSNSRSEMNVSTLELGDSALYLCASSSGLADDNEQFFGPGTRLTVL.

The chain joins TRBV6-5 to TRBJ1-1; D remains ambiguous. Trimming stripped 0 bases from V and 3 bases from J, with 5 bases between. Per the germline V gene, CDR1 is MNHEY and CDR2 is SVGAGI. The CDR3 covers 13 residues. As DNA, the CDR3 is TGTGCCAGCAGTTACTCGGGCCACACTGAAGCTTTCTTT. Residues: CASSYSGHTEAFF.

The CDR3 coding sequence is TGTGCCAGCAGTGCAGGGGTCGGGTATGGCTACACCTTC. Protein product: CASSAGVGYGYTF. The chain carries TRBV7-3 and TRBJ1-2, with D perhaps matching TRBD1 (6 bases). Trimming left V 6 bases short and J 5 bases short, with 13 bases between. The germline V gene has CDR1 SGHTA and CDR2 FQGTGA. The length of the CDR3 is 13 residues.

The table lists this clone with a count of one. The rearrangement uses TRBV3-1 (or the pseudogene TRBV3-2) and TRBJ1-1; D not resolved. The CDR3 consists of 14 residues. Trimming shortened V by 4 bases and J by 0 bases, and 9 bases separated the two germline ends. The V gene's germline CDR1 is LGHDT and CDR2 YNNKEL (reference sequence). The DNA of the CDR3 is TGTGCCAGCAGCCTCAGTACAGTGAACACTGAAGCTTTCTTT. It encodes CASSLSTVNTEAFF.

CDR3 in amino acids: CASSQDPLWEADTGELFF. In DNA, the CDR3 is TGTGCCAGCAGCCAAGATCCCCTCTGGGAGGCCGACACCGGGGAGCTGTTTTTT. The chain employs TRBV4-2 and TRBJ2-2; D perhaps matches TRBD2 (6 bases). CDR3 length equals 18 residues. Per germline, CDR1 LGHNA and CDR2 YNFKEQ. V lost 0 bases, J lost 3 bases, and 17 bases lay in between.

The gene calls are TRBV7-9 and TRBJ1-2, with a possible D match to TRBD1 (5 bases). Trimming pared 5 bases from V and 8 bases from J, leaving 18 bases between. Looked up from germline, CDR1 is SEHNR and CDR2 is FQNEAQ (reference sequence). The CDR3 is 14 residues long. The CDR3 DNA reads TGTGCCAGCAGCGAGTCAGGACGTTCAGGGGGCTACACCTTC. Encoded protein: CASSESGRSGGYTF.

The V gene is TRBV13, the J gene TRBJ1-6; no clear D. Germline CDR1 reads PRHDT; CDR2 reads FYEKMQ (reference sequence). Trimming shortened V by 2 bases and J by 8 bases, and 13 bases separated the two germline ends. There are 15 residues in the CDR3. The CDR3 bases are TGTGCCAGCAGCTTAATCGGGGTCGCGGATTCACCCCTCCACTTT. Protein: CASSLIGVADSPLHF.

V and J are TRBV11-2 and TRBJ1-1; D not resolved. Germline CDR1 reads SGHAT; CDR2 reads FQNNGV. The CDR3 length is 14 residues. V was cut by 5 bases and J by 1 base, with 11 bases left in between. For the CDR3, the DNA is TGTGCCAGCAGCGCAGGACTGACGAACACTGAAGCTTTCTTT. It specifies CASSAGLTNTEAFF.

The chain carries TRBV4-3 and TRBJ1-4; D uncertain. With 0 bases removed from V and 11 bases from J, the gap between germline ends came to 7 bases. The germline V gene has CDR1 LGHNA and CDR2 YSLEER. The CDR3 has 12 amino acids. The CDR3 DNA reads TGCGCCAGCAGCCAAGAGGGGAGGAAACTGTTTTTT. This sequence encodes CASSQEGRKLFF.

V gene TRBV5-1 combines with J gene TRBJ2-3; perhaps TRBD2 as D (6 bases). Per the germline V gene, CDR1 is SGHRS and CDR2 is YFSETQ. There are 15 residues in the CDR3. The germline V and J ends were trimmed by 4 bases and 3 bases, with 15 bases remaining between them. The CDR3 loop is CASSLGGILTDTQYF. In DNA, the CDR3 is TGCGCCAGCAGCCTTGGGGGGATTTTGACAGATACGCAGTATTTT. The whole variable domain, remainder taken from reference TRBV5-1 and TRBJ2-3, is KAGVTQTPRYLIKTRGQQVTLSCSPISGHRSVSWYQQTPGQGLQFLFEYFSETQRNKGNFPGRFSGRQFSNSRSEMNVSTLELGDSALYLCASSLGGILTDTQYFGPGTRLTVL.

V is TRBV5-4 and J is TRBJ1-1; TRBD1 is a possible D gene (6 bases). This CDR3 has 15 amino acids. Germline CDR1 reads SGHNT; CDR2 reads YYREEE (reference sequence). V was pared by 4 bases and J by 3 bases, with 16 bases between. This CDR3 is CASSPHQQGHTEAFF. The DNA for the CDR3 is TGTGCCAGCAGCCCACACCAACAGGGACACACTGAAGCTTTCTTT.

This rearrangement joins TRBV27 to TRBJ2-2; TRBD2 might be the D (6 bases). V lost 2 bases and J lost 3, with 7 bases in between. The CDR3 runs 14 residues. Germline-derived CDR1 and CDR2 are MNHEY and SMNVEV (reference sequence). CDR3 protein: CASSLGGYTGELFF. The CDR3 bases are TGTGCCAGCAGTTTAGGGGGGTACACCGGGGAGCTGTTTTTT.

The chain recombines TRBV11-2 with TRBJ2-2; TRBD2 aligns across 11 bases. The ends lost 3 bases at V and 3 bases at J; junction bases unmatched: 6. There are 17 residues in the CDR3. Germline V lookup: CDR1 SGHAT, CDR2 FQNNGV. CDR3: CASSLSLAGADTGELFF. The CDR3 coding sequence is TGTGCCAGCAGCTTGTCACTAGCGGGGGCCGACACCGGGGAGCTGTTTTTT.

J is TRBJ2-3 and V is TRBV4-1; D unresolved. Germline CDR1 reads MGHRA; CDR2 reads YSYEKL. Trimming pared 0 bases from V and 5 bases from J, leaving 6 bases between. There are 13 residues in the CDR3. The CDR3 reads CASSQEAGDTQYF. CDR3 nucleotide sequence: TGCGCCAGCAGCCAAGAAGCAGGAGATACGCAGTATTTT.

This clone has only a few counts. V usage is TRBV5-4 and J usage is TRBJ2-3, with D unresolved. CDR1 is SGHNT, CDR2 YYREEE, per germline (reference sequence). Trimming took off 0 bases at V and 4 bases at J, with 6 bases between the two ends. This CDR3 has 13 amino acids. CDR3 nucleotide sequence: TGTGCCAGCAGCTTGGAAATAGCAGATACGCAGTATTTT. Translated: CASSLEIADTQYF. The entire variable domain, with the rest obtained from reference TRBV5-4 and TRBJ2-3, is as follows: ETGVTQSPTHLIKTRGQQVTLRCSSQSGHNTVSWYQQALGQGPQFIFQYYREEENGRGNFPPRFSGLQFPNYSSELNVNALELDDSALYLCASSLEIADTQYFGPGTRLTVL.

The CDR3 nucleotides are TGTGCCAGCAGTCAAACCGGGACGGGACTTCCGACCGGGGAGCTGTTTTTT. It yields the protein CASSQTGTGLPTGELFF. This chain uses TRBV6-4 with TRBJ2-2, with a possible D match to TRBD2 (6 bases). The CDR3 covers 17 residues. Germline CDR1 MRHNA, CDR2 SNTAGT. V was cut by 5 bases and J by 5 bases, with 21 bases left in between.

As DNA, the CDR3 is TGTGCCAGCACCCGGCAGGGTAATGGCTACACCTTC. This sequence encodes CASTRQGNGYTF. The V gene is TRBV5-4, the J gene TRBJ1-2; D is possibly TRBD1 (5 bases). The germline CDR1 and CDR2 sequences are SGHNT and YYREEE (reference sequence). The ends were cut back, 6 bases at V and 6 bases at J, with 12 bases in the middle. The CDR3 has 12 amino acids.